The clone carrying this T cell receptor (beta chain) was observed a few times. The antigen is not known. TCRdb fed the 5' RACE reads into MiXCR, producing one record per CDR3 protein. The sample yields a few hundred thousand distinct CDR3 sequences, under 20% seen once. These data belong to a study of T-cell memory formation after mild COVID-19. Study as a whole: Largely donor-specific TCR clusters were found. Study-level results: The appearance of some responding clones in pre-infection memory suggested that cross-reactive memory joined. Second-wave clones peaking on day 37 lacked confirmed SARS-CoV-2 specificity. Later expanders leaned toward CD4+, whereas clones contracting from day 15 to 85 were balanced CD4/CD8.

V was trimmed by 2 bases and J by 7 bases, leaving 18 bases between them. The CDR3 covers 16 residues. The gene calls are TRBV12-3 or TRBV12-4 and TRBJ2-1, with D possibly TRBD2 on 5 matching bases. Sequencing was carried out using PBMCs or a T cell subset sorted from them (not recorded which). This TCR was recovered from a man younger than 35 who had mild COVID-19 (a few samples of this study predate the infection). Cell type and time point are not known. The CDR3 loop reads CASSLRGSWVANEQFF. The CDR3 region has the DNA TGTGCCAGCAGTTTACGGGGAAGCTGGGTCGCTAATGAGCAGTTCTTC.